This T cell receptor beta chain derives from a study of T-cell memory formation after mild COVID-19. As for the study in general: TCR clusters were mostly donor specific. General study results and limits: Day 15 to 85 contractors were CD4/CD8 balanced; later expanders leaned CD4+.

TCR alpha and TCR beta cDNA libraries with sample barcodes and UMIs came from 5'RACE using constant-segment primers. MiXCR, run by TCRdb on the 5' RACE reads, gives a single entry per CDR3 protein. The table has 500,000 to 600,000 distinct CDR3 sequences, roughly 17% seen once. This clonotype was seen a handful of times. Its specificity is unknown. The sequenced material came from PBMCs or a T cell subset sorted from them (not recorded which). The origin of this receptor is an adult woman who had mild COVID-19 (a few samples of this study predate the infection). Cell type and time point are not known.

CDR3 region: CASSQARSNQPQHF. The CDR3 coding sequence is TGCGCCAGCAGCCAAGCCCGGTCCAATCAGCCCCAGCATTTT. The chain links TRBV4-1 to TRBJ1-5; D gene ambiguous. Per germline, CDR1 MGHRA and CDR2 YSYEKL. This CDR3 spans 14 amino acids. V dropped 1 base and J dropped 3 bases, with 7 bases sitting between them.